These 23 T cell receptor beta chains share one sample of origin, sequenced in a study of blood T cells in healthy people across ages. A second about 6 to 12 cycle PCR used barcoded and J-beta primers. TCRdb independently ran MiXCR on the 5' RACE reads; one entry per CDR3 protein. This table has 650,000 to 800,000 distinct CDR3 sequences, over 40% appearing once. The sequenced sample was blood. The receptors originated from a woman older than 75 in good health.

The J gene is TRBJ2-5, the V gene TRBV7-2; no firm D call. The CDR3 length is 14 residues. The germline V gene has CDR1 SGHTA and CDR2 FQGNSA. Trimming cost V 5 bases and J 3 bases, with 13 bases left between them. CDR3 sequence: CASSAWYGKETQYF. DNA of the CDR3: TGTGCCAGCAGCGCTTGGTACGGTAAAGAGACCCAGTACTTC.

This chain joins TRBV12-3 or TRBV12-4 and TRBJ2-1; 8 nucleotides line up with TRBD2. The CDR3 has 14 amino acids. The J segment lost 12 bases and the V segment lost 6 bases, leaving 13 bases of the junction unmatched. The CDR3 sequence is CASSPSAGGAAQFF. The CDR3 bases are TGTGCCAGCAGCCCCTCGGCGGGGGGAGCGGCGCAGTTCTTC.

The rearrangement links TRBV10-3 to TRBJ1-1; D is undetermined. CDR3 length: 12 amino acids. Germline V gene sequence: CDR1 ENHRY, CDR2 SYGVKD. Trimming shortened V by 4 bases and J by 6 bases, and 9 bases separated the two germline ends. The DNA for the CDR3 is TGTGCCATCAGTGGTGGGTTACCTGAAGCTTTCTTT. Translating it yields CAISGGLPEAFF.

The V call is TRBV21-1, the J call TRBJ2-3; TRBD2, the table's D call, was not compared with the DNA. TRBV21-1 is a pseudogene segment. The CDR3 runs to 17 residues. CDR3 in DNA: TGTGCCAGCAGCAAAATCTTACTAGCGGACATCACATATACGCAGTATTTT. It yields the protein CASSKILLADITYTQYF.

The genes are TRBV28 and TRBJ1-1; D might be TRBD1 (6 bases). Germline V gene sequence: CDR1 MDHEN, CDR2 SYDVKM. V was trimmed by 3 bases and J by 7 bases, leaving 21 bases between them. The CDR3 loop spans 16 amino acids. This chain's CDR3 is CASSFSLQGVLFEAFF. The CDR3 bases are TGTGCCAGCAGTTTCAGCCTACAGGGCGTATTGTTTGAAGCTTTCTTT.

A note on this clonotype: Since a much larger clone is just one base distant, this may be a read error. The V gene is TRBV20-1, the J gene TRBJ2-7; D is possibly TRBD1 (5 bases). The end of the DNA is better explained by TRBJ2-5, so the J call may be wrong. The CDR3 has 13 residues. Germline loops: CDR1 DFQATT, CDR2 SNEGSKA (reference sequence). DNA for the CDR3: TGCAGTGCTAAAGGACATCCCGGTGAGACCCAGTACTTC. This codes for CSAKGHPGETQYF.

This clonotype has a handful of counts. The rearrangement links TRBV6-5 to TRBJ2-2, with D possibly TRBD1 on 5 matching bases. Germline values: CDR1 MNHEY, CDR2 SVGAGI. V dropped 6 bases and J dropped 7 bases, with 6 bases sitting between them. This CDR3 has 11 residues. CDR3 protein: CASRGDGELFF. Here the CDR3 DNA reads TGTGCCAGCAGAGGGGACGGGGAGCTGTTTTTT.

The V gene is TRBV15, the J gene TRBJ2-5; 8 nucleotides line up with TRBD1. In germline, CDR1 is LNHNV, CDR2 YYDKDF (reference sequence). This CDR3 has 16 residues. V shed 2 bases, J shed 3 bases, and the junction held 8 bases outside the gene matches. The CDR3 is CATSRTHGTGEETQYF. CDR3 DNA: TGTGCCACCAGCAGAACCCACGGGACAGGTGAAGAGACCCAGTACTTC.

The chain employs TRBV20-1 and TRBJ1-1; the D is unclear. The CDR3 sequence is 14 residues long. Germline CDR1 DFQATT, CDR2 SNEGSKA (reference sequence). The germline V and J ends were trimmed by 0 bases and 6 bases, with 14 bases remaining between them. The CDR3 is CSARDGPPVSEAFF. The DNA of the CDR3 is TGCAGTGCTAGAGACGGACCCCCGGTCTCTGAAGCTTTCTTT.

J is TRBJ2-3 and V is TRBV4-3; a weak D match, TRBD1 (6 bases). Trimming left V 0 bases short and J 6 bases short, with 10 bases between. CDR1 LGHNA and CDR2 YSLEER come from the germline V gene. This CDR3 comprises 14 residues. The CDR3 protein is CASSQDRGFDTQYF. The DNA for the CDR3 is TGCGCCAGCAGCCAAGACAGGGGTTTTGATACGCAGTATTTT.

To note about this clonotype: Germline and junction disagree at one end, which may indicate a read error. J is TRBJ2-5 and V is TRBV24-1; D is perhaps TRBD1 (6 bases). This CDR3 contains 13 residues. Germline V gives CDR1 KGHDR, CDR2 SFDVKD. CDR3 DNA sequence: TGTGCCACCAGTGATTTGGGGGGCGAGACTCAGTACTTC. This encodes CATSDLGGETQYF.

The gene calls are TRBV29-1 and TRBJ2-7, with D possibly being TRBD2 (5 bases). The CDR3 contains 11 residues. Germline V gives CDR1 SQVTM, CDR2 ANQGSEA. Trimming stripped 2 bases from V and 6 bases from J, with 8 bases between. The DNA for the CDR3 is TGCAGCGTTGAAAGGAGCGGCGAGCAGTACTTC. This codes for CSVERSGEQYF.

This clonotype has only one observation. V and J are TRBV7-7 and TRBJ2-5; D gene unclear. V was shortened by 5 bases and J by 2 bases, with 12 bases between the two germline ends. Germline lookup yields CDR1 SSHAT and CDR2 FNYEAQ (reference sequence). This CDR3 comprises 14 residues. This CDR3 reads CASSAWAFQETQYF. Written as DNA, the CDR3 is TGTGCCAGCAGCGCGTGGGCCTTTCAAGAGACCCAGTACTTC.

CDR3 coding DNA: TGTGCCAGCAGCCCACTGATTGCAGGATACTATGGCTACACCTTC. Its translation is CASSPLIAGYYGYTF. The genes are TRBV3-1 and TRBJ1-2; D gene uncertain. This CDR3 has 15 residues. In germline, CDR1 is LGHDT, CDR2 YNNKEL (reference sequence). V was clipped by 4 bases and J by 3 bases, with 15 bases between them.

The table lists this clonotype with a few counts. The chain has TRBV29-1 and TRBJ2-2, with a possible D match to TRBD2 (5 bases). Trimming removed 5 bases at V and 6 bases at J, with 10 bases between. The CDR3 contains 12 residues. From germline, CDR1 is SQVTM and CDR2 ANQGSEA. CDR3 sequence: CSVLSGSGELFF. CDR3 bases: TGCAGCGTTCTATCGGGATCCGGGGAGCTGTTTTTT.

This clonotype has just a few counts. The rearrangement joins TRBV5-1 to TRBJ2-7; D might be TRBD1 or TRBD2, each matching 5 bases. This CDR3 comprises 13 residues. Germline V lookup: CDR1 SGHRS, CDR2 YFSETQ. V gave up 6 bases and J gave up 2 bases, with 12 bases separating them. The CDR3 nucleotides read TGCGCCAGCACATTAGGGGAGACCTACGAGCAGTACTTC. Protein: CASTLGETYEQYF.

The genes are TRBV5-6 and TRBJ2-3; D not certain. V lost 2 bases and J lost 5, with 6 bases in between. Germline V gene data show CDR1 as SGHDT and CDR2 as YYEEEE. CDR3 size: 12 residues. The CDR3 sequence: CASSFQVDTQYF. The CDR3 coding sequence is TGTGCCAGCAGCTTTCAAGTAGATACGCAGTATTTT.

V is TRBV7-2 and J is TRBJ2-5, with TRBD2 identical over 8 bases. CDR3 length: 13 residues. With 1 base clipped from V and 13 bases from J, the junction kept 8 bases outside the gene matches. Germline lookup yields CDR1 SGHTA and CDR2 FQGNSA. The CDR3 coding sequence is TGTGCCAGCAGCTTAGGAGCGGGGGCGAAGAGGTACTTC. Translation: CASSLGAGAKRYF.

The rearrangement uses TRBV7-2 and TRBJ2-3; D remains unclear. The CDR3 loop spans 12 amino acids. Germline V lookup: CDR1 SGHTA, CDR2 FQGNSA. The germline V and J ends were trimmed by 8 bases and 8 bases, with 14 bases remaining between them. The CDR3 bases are TGTGCCAGCGGCACCTTCGGTAGTACGCAGTATTTT. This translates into CASGTFGSTQYF.

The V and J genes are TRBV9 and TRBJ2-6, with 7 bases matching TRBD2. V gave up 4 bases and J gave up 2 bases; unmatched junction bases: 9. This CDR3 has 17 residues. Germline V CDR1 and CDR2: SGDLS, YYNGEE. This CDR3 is CASSPQVGGAGANVLTF. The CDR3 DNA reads TGTGCCAGCAGCCCCCAAGTGGGAGGGGCTGGGGCCAACGTCCTGACTTTC.

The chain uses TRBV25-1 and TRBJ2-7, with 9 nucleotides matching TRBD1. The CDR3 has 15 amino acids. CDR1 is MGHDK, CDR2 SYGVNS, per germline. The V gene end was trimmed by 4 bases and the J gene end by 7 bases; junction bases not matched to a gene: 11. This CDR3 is CASSGGTGNRNEQYF. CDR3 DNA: TGTGCCAGCAGTGGAGGGACAGGGAATAGGAATGAGCAGTACTTC.

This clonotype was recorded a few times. The CDR3 nucleotides are TGTGCCAGCAGCTTAGCGCTGCAGGTGTTCTTC. Encoded protein: CASSLALQVFF. The chain uses TRBV7-2 and TRBJ2-1; no definite D call. Looked up from germline, CDR1 is SGHTA and CDR2 is FQGNSA. The CDR3 length is 11 residues. Between the trimmed V and J ends, which lost 0 bases and 15 bases, there was a span of 9 bases.

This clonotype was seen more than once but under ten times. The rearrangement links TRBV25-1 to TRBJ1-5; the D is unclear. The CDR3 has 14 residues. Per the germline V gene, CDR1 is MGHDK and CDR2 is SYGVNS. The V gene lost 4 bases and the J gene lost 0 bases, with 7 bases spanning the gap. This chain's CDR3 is CASSGQDSNQPQHF. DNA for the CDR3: TGTGCCAGCAGTGGTCAAGATAGCAATCAGCCCCAGCATTTT.